This is a list of T cell receptor beta chains from one sample in a study of blood T cells in healthy people across ages. TCRdb redid the calling of the 5' RACE reads with MiXCR, one entry per CDR3 protein. The table shows about 930,000 distinct CDR3 sequences, with under 35% occurring only once. This same sample was also part of a study on T cells of mothers and their children.

The sample was blood. These receptors came from a middle-aged woman in good health. The CDR3 runs from the conserved cysteine through the conserved F or W. The D gene is left open where the match is weak. Clone size, where shown, is once, few, many, or a class for clones that have expanded.

v_gene,abundance,d_gene,j_gene,CDR3nt,CDR3aa
TRBV29-1,few,TRBD2,TRBJ2-1,TGCAGCGTTGTTAGAGCGGGGGACAATGAGCAGTTCTTC,CSVVRAGDNEQFF
TRBV20-1,NA,TRBD1,TRBJ2-5,TGCAGTGCTAGAGGAAGGGACAGGTCCTGGAATGAGCAGTACTTC,CSARGRDRSWNEQYF
TRBV12-3/TRBV12-4,NA,TRBD1,TRBJ2-3,TGTGCCAGCAGACGGAGACAGGGTGTAGATACGCAGTATTTT,CASRRRQGVDTQYF
TRBV12-5,NA,TRBD1,TRBJ1-1,TGTGCTAGTGGCGAACAGGGGGGGAGCCCAGCTTTCTTT,CASGEQGGSPAFF
TRBV12-3/TRBV12-4,few,TRBD1,TRBJ1-1,TGTGCCAGCAGCCAACAGGGGCGGAACACTGAAGCTTTCTTT,CASSQQGRNTEAFF
TRBV20-1,NA,TRBD1,TRBJ1-5,TGCAGTGCTAGAGAGGGGACAGGGGATCGGCCCCAGCATTTT,CSAREGTGDRPQHF
TRBV21-1,few,NA,TRBJ2-3,TGTGCCAGCAGCCCGCGGGACAGGGCGAGGGATACGCAGTATTTT,CASSPRDRARDTQYF
TRBV20-1,many,TRBD1,TRBJ1-2,TGCAGTGCTAGAGAATTCGGGACAGTTAACTATGGCTACACCTTC,CSAREFGTVNYGYTF
TRBV19,NA,NA,TRBJ1-1,TGTGCCAGTAGGTCATGGACTGAAGCTTTCTTT,CASRSWTEAFF
TRBV7-6,NA,TRBD2,TRBJ2-7,TGTGCCAGCAGCCCTCTAGCGGGAGGGCCCGAGCAGTACTTC,CASSPLAGGPEQYF
TRBV7-2,many,NA,TRBJ2-6,TGTGCCAGCAGCGCTGGCGGCTCTGGGGCCAACGTCCTGACTTTC,CASSAGGSGANVLTF
TRBV3-1,NA,TRBD2,TRBJ2-7,TGTGCCAGCAGCCAAGATCCCAGCGGGGGCCTGCGCGAGCAGTACTTC,CASSQDPSGGLREQYF
TRBV20-1,few,NA,TRBJ1-3,TGCAGTGCTAGAGTCATGCCTGGAAACACCATATATTTT,CSARVMPGNTIYF
TRBV4-2,NA,NA,TRBJ2-5,TGTGCCAGCAGCCAAGACCACCAACAGGGTATCCAAGAGACCCAGTACTTC,CASSQDHQQGIQETQYF
TRBV13,NA,TRBD1,TRBJ1-1,TGTGCCAGCAGCCCGGACAGGGGGCCGGACACTGAAGCTTTCTTT,CASSPDRGPDTEAFF
TRBV4-3,few,NA,TRBJ1-5,TGCGCCAGCAGCCAAGATTACGGGTCTCAGCCCCAGCATTTT,CASSQDYGSQPQHF
TRBV7-9,few,TRBD1,TRBJ2-7,TGTGCCAGCAGCTTGGGGACAGTCACTTCCTACGAGCAGTACTTC,CASSLGTVTSYEQYF
TRBV7-9,NA,NA,TRBJ2-1,TGTGCCAGCAGCCTAGGGGGGGTCCTCAACTACTACAATGAGCAGTTCTTC,CASSLGGVLNYYNEQFF
TRBV5-1,many,NA,TRBJ2-3,TGCGCCAGCAGCCGCCCGGACAGCACAGATACGCAGTATTTT,CASSRPDSTDTQYF
TRBV9,few,NA,TRBJ1-6,TGTGCCAGCAGCCGTATGGGGAAGGACAATTCACCCCTCCACTTT,CASSRMGKDNSPLHF
TRBV28,NA,NA,TRBJ2-5,TGTGCCAGCAGGACCCGGGGCAGCTTACAAGAGACCCAGTACTTC,CASRTRGSLQETQYF
TRBV29-1,many,NA,TRBJ2-7,TGCAGCATACAGGGGAGGTTCTCCTACGAGCAGTACTTC,CSIQGRFSYEQYF
TRBV5-1,NA,NA,TRBJ1-1,TGCGCCAGCAGCTTGAACAGGGAGGACACTGAAGCTTTCTTT,CASSLNREDTEAFF
TRBV27,many,NA,TRBJ2-6,TGTGCAAGCCTTCCAGAAGCCCATTCTGGGGCCAACGTCCTGACTTTC,CASLPEAHSGANVLTF
TRBV6-5,few,NA,TRBJ2-5,NA,CASSYSSGRGLITQYF
TRBV29-1,NA,TRBD2,TRBJ2-3,TGCAGCGCCCTTAGCGGGGCCCCAGATACGCAGTATTTT,CSALSGAPDTQYF
TRBV20-1,NA,NA,TRBJ2-3,TGCAGTGCTAGGCAGGCCACAGATACGCAGTATTTT,CSARQATDTQYF
TRBV7-9,NA,NA,TRBJ1-6,TGTGCCAGCAGCTCCGGACAGCCACTCTATAATTCACCCCTCCACTTT,CASSSGQPLYNSPLHF
TRBV5-1,NA,NA,TRBJ1-1,TGCGCCAGCAGCACCGGCGCGCTAACCTATGGAGCTTTCTTT,CASSTGALTYGAFF
TRBV4-3,NA,NA,TRBJ1-1,TGCGCCAGTTCTAACGCAGGGTTTATGAACACTGAAGCTTTCTTT,CASSNAGFMNTEAFF
TRBV28,many,NA,TRBJ2-6,TGTGCCAGCAGGGAGAGGTCTGGGGCCAACGTCCTGACTTTC,CASRERSGANVLTF
TRBV11-2,NA,NA,TRBJ1-6,TGTGCCGGCAGCTCCCGTGGGGGGATGGGGCATAATTCACCCCTCCACTTT,CAGSSRGGMGHNSPLHF
TRBV20-1,few,NA,TRBJ1-2,TGCAGTGCTAGATCCGGGGGCGGCTATGGCTACACCTTC,CSARSGGGYGYTF
TRBV28,NA,TRBD2,TRBJ2-7,TGTGCCAGCAGTTTTTGGGCGGGGGAGCCCTACGAGCAGTACTTC,CASSFWAGEPYEQYF
TRBV12-3/TRBV12-4,NA,TRBD2,TRBJ2-3,TGTGCCAGCAGCAGAATAGCGGGGACAGATACGCAGTATTTT,CASSRIAGTDTQYF
TRBV20-1,NA,NA,TRBJ1-2,TGCAGTGCTAGAGATTACAGGGCTCGGACTAACTATGGCTACACCTTC,CSARDYRARTNYGYTF
TRBV20-1,NA,NA,TRBJ2-1,TGCAGTGCTAGAAAAGGGGGTCGGACCGCGGGGGAGCAGTTCTTC,CSARKGGRTAGEQFF